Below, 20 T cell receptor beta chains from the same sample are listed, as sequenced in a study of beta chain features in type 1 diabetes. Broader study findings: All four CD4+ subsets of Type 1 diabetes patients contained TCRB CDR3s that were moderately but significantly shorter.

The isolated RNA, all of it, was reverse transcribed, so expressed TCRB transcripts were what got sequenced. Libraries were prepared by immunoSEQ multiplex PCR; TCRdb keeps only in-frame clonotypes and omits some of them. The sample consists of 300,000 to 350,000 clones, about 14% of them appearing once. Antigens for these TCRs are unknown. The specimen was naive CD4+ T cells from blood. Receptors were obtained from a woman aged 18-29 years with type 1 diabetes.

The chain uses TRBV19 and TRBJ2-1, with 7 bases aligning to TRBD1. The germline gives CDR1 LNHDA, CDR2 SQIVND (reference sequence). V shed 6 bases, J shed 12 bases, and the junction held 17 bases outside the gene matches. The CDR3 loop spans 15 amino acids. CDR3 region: CASSPANLGGTPQFF. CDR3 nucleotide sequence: TGTGCCAGTAGCCCAGCCAACCTAGGGGGCACGCCGCAGTTCTTC. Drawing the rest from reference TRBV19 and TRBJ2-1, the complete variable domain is DGGITQSPKYLFRKEGQNVTLSCEQNLNHDAMYWYRQDPGQGLRLIYYSQIVNDFQKGDIAEGYSVSREKKESFPLTVTSAQKNPTAFYLCASSPANLGGTPQFFGPGTRLTVL.

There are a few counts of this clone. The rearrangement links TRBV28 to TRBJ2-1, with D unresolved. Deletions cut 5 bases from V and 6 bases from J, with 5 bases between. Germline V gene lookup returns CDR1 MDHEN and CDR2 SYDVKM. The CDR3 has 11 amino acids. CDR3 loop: CASSLSNEQFF. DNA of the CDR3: TGTGCCAGCAGTCTCTCCAATGAGCAGTTCTTC.

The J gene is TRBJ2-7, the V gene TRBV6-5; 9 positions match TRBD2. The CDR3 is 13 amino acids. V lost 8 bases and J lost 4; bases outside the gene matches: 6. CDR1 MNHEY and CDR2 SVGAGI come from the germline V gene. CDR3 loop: CASRPSGEYEQYV. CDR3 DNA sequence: TGTGCCAGCCGTCCTAGCGGGGAATACGAGCAGTACGTC.

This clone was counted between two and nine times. The CDR3 bases are TGTGCCAGCAGCCCGCGGGGAGGACAGGGCTACAATGAGCAGTTCTTC. Translating gives CASSPRGGQGYNEQFF. The genes are TRBV7-3 and TRBJ2-1, with 8 positions matching TRBD1. Trimming took 5 bases from V and 3 from J; bases not matched to a gene: 9. Germline CDR1 and CDR2: SGHTA and FQGTGA. This CDR3 region has 16 residues.

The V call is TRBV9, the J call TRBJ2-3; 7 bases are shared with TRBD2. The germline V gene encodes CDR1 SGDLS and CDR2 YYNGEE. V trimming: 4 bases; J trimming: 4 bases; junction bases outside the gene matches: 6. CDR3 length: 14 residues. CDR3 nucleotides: TGTGCCAGCAGCCCGGCGGGGGTGTCAGATACGCAGTATTTT. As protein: CASSPAGVSDTQYF.

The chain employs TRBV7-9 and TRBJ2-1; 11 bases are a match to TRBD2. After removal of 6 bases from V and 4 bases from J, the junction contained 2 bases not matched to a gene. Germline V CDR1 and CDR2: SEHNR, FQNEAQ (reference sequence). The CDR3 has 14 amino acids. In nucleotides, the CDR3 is TGTGCCAGCAGGACTAGCGGGACATACAATGAGCAGTTCTTC. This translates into CASRTSGTYNEQFF.

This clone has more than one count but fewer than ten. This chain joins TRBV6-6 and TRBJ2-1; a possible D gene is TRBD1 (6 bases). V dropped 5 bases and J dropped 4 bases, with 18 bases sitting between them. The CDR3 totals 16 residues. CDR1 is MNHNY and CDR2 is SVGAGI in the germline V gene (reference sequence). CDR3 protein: CASSRNWDNSYNEQFF. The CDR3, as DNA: TGTGCCAGCAGTCGGAATTGGGACAACAGTTACAATGAGCAGTTCTTC.

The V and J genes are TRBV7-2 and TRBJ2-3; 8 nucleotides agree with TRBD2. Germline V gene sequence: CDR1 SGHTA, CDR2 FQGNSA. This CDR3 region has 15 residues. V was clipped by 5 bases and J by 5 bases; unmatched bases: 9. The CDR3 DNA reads TGTGCCAGCAGCCCCGGGAGGGGGGCGCGAGATACGCAGTATTTT. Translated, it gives CASSPGRGARDTQYF.

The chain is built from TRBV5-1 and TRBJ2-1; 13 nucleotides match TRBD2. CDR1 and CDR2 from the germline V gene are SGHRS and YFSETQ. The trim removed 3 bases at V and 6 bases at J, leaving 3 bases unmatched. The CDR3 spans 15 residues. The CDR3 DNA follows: TGCGCCAGCAGCTGGGGGACTAGCGGGACCAATGAGCAGTTCTTC. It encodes CASSWGTSGTNEQFF. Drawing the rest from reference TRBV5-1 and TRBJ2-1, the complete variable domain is KAGVTQTPRYLIKTRGQQVTLSCSPISGHRSVSWYQQTPGQGLQFLFEYFSETQRNKGNFPGRFSGRQFSNSRSEMNVSTLELGDSALYLCASSWGTSGTNEQFFGPGTRLTVL.

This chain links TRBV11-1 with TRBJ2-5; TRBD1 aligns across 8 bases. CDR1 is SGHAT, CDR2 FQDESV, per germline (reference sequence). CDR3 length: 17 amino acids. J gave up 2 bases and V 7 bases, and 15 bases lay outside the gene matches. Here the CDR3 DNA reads TGTGCCAGCAACCGAGGGGACAGGTTTGATGTTCAAGAGACCCAGTACTTC. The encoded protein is CASNRGDRFDVQETQYF.

The CDR3: CASSYTTGKTEAFF. CDR3 coding DNA: TGTGCCAGCAGTTACACGACAGGGAAAACTGAAGCTTTCTTT. The rearrangement joins TRBV6-6 to TRBJ1-1; TRBD1 matches at 7 bases. V lost 2 bases to trimming and J lost 5 bases; unmatched junction nucleotides: 5. There are 14 residues in the CDR3. CDR1 MNHNY and CDR2 SVGAGI come from the germline V gene (reference sequence).

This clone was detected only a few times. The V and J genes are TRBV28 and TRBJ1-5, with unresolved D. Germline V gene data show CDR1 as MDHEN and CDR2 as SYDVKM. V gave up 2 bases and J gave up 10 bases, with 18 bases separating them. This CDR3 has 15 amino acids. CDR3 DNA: TGTGCCAGCAGTTTAGGTCGGCAGAGAGGGAGACCCCAGCATTTT. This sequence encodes CASSLGRQRGRPQHF. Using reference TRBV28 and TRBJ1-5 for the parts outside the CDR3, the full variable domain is DVKVTQSSRYLVKRTGEKVFLECVQDMDHENMFWYRQDPGLGLRLIYFSYDVKMKEKGDIPEGYSVSREKKERFSLILESASTNQTSMYLCASSLGRQRGRPQHFGDGTRLSIL.

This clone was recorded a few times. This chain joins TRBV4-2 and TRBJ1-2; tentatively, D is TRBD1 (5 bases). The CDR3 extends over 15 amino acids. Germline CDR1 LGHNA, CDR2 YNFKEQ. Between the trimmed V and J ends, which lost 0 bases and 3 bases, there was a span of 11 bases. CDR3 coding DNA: TGTGCCAGCAGCCAAGATCCTAGGACATACTATGGCTACACCTTC. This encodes CASSQDPRTYYGYTF.

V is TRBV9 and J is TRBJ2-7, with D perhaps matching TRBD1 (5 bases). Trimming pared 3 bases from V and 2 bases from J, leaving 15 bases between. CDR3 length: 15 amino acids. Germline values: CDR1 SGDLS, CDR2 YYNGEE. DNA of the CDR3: TGTGCCAGCAGCGCTCTGTCCCAGGGAACCTACGAGCAGTACTTC. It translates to CASSALSQGTYEQYF.

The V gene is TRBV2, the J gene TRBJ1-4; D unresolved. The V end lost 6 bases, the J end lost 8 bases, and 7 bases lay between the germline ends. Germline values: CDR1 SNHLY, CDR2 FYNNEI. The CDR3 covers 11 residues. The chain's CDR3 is CASSLREKLFF. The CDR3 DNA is TGTGCCAGCAGCCTCCGGGAAAAACTGTTTTTT.

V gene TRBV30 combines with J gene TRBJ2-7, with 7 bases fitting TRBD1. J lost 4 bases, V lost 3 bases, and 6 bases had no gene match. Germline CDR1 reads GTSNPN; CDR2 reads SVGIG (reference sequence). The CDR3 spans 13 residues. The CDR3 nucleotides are TGTGCCTGGAGCCGGACAGGACGATACGAGCAGTACGTC. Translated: CAWSRTGRYEQYV.

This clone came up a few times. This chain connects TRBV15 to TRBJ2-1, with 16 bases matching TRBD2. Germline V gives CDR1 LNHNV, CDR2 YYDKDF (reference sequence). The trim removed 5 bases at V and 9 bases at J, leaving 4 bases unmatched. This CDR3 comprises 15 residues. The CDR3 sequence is CATSGTSGRVLEQFF. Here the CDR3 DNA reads TGTGCCACCAGCGGGACTAGCGGGAGGGTCCTTGAGCAGTTCTTC.

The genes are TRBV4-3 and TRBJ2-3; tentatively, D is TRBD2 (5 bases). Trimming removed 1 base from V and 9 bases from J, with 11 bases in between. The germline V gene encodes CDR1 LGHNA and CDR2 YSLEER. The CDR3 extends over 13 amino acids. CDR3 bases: TGCGCCAGCAGCCAAGTAACCCCGGGGACGCAGTATTTT. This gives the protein CASSQVTPGTQYF.

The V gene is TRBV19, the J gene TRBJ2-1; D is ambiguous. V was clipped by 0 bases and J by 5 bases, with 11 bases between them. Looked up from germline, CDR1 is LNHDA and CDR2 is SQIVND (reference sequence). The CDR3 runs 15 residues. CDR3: CASSIDPLPNNEQFF. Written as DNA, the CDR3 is TGTGCCAGTAGTATAGACCCGCTACCCAACAATGAGCAGTTCTTC.

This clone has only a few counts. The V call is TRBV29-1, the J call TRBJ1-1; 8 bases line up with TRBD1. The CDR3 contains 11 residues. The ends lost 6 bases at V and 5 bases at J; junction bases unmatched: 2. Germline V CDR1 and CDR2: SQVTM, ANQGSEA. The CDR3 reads CSVHRGTEAFF. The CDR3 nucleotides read TGCAGCGTCCACAGGGGGACTGAAGCTTTCTTT.